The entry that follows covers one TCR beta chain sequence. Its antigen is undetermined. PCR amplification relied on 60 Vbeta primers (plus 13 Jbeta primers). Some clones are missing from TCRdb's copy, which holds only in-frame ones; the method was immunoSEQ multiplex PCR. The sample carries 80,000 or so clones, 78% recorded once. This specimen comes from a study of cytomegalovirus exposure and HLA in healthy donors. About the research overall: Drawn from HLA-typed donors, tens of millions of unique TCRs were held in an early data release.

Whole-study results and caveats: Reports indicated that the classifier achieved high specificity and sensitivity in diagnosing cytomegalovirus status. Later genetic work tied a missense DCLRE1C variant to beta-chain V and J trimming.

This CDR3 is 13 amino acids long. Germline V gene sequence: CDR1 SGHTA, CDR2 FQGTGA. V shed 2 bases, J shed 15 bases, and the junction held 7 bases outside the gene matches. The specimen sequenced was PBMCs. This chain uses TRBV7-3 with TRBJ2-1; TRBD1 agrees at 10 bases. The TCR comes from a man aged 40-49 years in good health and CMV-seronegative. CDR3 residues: CASSLAGTGDPFF. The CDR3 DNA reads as TGTGCCAGCAGCTTAGCCGGGACAGGGGACCCGTTCTTC.